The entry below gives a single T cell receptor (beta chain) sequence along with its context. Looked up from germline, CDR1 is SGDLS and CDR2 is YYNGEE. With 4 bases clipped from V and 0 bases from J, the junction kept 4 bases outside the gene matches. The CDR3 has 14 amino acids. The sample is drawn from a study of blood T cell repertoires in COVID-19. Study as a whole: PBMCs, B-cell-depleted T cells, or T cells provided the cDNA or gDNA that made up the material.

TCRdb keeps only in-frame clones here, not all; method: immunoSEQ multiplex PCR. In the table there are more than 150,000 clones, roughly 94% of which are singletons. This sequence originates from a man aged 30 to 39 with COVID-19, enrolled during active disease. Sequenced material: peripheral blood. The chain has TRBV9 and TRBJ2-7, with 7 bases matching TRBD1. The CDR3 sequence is CASSTRDSSYEQYF. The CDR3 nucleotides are TGTGCCAGCAGCACCAGGGACAGCTCCTACGAGCAGTACTTC.